This TCR beta chain emerged from a study of blood T cell repertoires in COVID-19. V lost 0 bases to trimming and J lost 4 bases; unmatched junction nucleotides: 3. Germline V gene lookup returns CDR1 SGHAT and CDR2 FQNNGV. This CDR3 is built from 15 residues. Produced via immunoSEQ multiplex PCR; TCRdb's table is partial and in-frame only. Counted here are under 300,000 clones, around nine tenths occurring once; the ten biggest clones make up under 9%. The sequence derives from a woman in her 70s with active or convalescent COVID-19. The rearrangement joins TRBV11-2 to TRBJ1-5, with 7 bases that match TRBD1. The specimen was peripheral blood. The CDR3: CASSLDPGGNQPQHF. In DNA, the CDR3 is TGTGCCAGCAGCTTAGATCCAGGGGGGAATCAGCCCCAGCATTTT.